The text below deals with one T cell receptor beta chain. The antigen this receptor binds is unknown. No much larger clonotype is one base removed from it; base qualities were not supplied. TCR CDR3 regions were amplified from genomic DNA by multiplex PCR using the deep immunoSEQ assay. Extracted genomic DNA from each cell subset was spread evenly across all wells of several immunoSEQ 96-well plates, with each plate serving as a replicate. For unsorted PBMC, about 300 ng genomic DNA, equal to 30,000 or so T cell genomes, was loaded into each replicate PCR. Ten immunoSEQ deep assay plates were used to sequence unsorted PBMC genomic DNA. Purified libraries were measured with a Qubit 3.0 fluorometer, size-checked on a Bioanalyzer 2100, and measured again with the KAPA Library Quantification kit. Every immunoSEQ 96-well plate was sequenced on a dedicated single-read 150-cycle Illumina NextSeq 550 flow cell. The authors' analysis ran thus. Because only junctional sequences without quality scores were contained in the immunoSEQ output, filtering matching that applied to full-length reads could not be performed. Sequences were annotated with PyIR, a Python wrapper for IgBLAST v1.9, using IMGT germline references to assign V/J genes and CDR3. Reads were removed for weak V/J assignments (E-value above 1e-6), missing CDR3, stop codons, out-of-frame junctions, or ambiguous translated residues. A V3J clonotype was defined by an identical inferred V gene, J gene, and CDR3 amino acid sequence. Percentage overlap between repertoires was calculated by dividing the number of shared unique clonotypes by the size of the smaller repertoire. Richness of each repertoire was evaluated using RTK rarefaction, the Chao1 estimator, and Recon v2.1 estimates of unobserved clonotypes. Imported from immuneACCESS, the table was reduced by TCRdb to in-frame sequences with V and J called. These copies leave out some clones; in studies compared against another copy, an unresolved V gene accounts for under half, and the cause of the remainder is not known. V, J and clone size are taken as reported in that table, and D and trimming were inferred from the DNA itself. The sample includes a few hundred thousand clones, with around 78% observed a single time. The ten largest clonotypes hold about 12% of the sample.

Healthy HIV-negative adults with no recently reported acute infections or vaccinations were included as donors. Every donor was a Caucasian adult residing in Nashville, Tennessee, USA. In the unsorted samples, roughly 90 million PBMCs were counted, and genomic DNA was extracted using the QIAamp DNA Blood Mini kit. Blood was obtained by leukapheresis, after which PBMCs were separated by Ficoll-Histopaque density gradient centrifugation and cryopreserved in liquid nitrogen vapor phase. The sample originates from a study of shared clonotypes between healthy human individuals (dated by TCRdb to 2019 to 2021). Broadly, across the study: The cohort included a few men and a couple of women between 18 and 49 years of age. The study deeply sequenced blood TCR repertoires of about 5 healthy adults to estimate repertoire size and the extent of clonotype sharing between individuals. Different laboratories and diverse techniques were used to prepare libraries and sequence TCR repertoires, to increase sequencing depth and limit assay-specific biases. Leukapheresis yielded between about 0.8 and 9.5 billion PBMCs per donor. Overall study outcomes, separate from this receptor: Sampling was restricted to blood, and TCR repertoires in tissue are likely to differ from TCR repertoires in blood. Based on pairwise subsampling, the degree of clonotype sharing among donors was expected to be affected by sequencing depth. Because the study included only a small number of donors, the genetic and exposure-history diversity represented was limited.

The sequenced material came from PBMCs. The origin of this receptor is a woman in her 40s in good health. Some clones in this sample may be carry-over from other donors' samples.

The CDR3 protein sequence reads: CAISESGFYEQYF. The sequenced DNA is TGTGCCATCAGTGAGTCGGGGTTCTACGAGCAGTACTTC. The chain uses TRBV10-3 and TRBJ2-7; confidence is insufficient to name the D gene. Including the terminal cysteine and phenylalanine, the CDR3 comprises 13 residues. Of the read, only the CDR3 DNA is kept; its 39 bases are in frame from base 1. V loses 0 bases, J loses 3 bases, and the germline ends lie 6 bases apart. From a lookup of the germline V gene, CDR1 and CDR2 are ENHRY and SYGVKD.